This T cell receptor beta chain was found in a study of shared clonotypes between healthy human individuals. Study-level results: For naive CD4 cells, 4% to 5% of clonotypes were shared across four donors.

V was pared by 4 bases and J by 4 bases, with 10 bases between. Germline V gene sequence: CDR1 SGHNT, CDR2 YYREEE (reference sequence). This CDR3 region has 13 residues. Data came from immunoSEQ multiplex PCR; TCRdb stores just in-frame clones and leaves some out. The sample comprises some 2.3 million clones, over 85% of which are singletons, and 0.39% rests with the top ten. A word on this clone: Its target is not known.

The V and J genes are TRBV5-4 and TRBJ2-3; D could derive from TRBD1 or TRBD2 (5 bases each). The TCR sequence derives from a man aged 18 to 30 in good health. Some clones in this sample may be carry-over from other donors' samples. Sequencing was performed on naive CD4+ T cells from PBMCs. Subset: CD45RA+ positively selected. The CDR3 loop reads CASSPTGPDTQYF. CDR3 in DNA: TGTGCCAGCAGCCCGACGGGGCCAGATACGCAGTATTTT. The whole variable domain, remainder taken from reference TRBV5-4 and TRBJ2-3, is ETGVTQSPTHLIKTRGQQVTLRCSSQSGHNTVSWYQQALGQGPQFIFQYYREEENGRGNFPPRFSGLQFPNYSSELNVNALELDDSALYLCASSPTGPDTQYFGPGTRLTVL.